This T cell receptor (beta chain) emerged from a study of blood T cell repertoires in COVID-19. The Seattle patients, enrolled during active infection, were followed longitudinally. V was shortened by 0 bases and J by 2 bases, with 8 bases between the two germline ends. This CDR3 is 15 amino acids long. Per germline, CDR1 LGHNT and CDR2 FRNRAP. The table came from immunoSEQ multiplex PCR; TCRdb's copy has only in-frame clones and leaves some out. The sample lists 410,000 or so clones, approximately 91% seen once, with roughly 1.6% in the top ten. The chain couples TRBV12-5 to TRBJ1-5; no clear D. This receptor was identified in a middle-aged woman with COVID-19, enrolled during active disease. Sequencing was performed on peripheral blood. CDR3 nucleotide sequence: TGTGCTAGTGGTTTGGTACGGGAAGGCAATCAGCCCCAGCATTTT. This gives the protein CASGLVREGNQPQHF.